This TCR beta chain was documented in a study of T cells in Graves' hyperthyroidism and ophthalmopathy. Uncontrolled infections, other autoimmune diseases, pregnancy or lactation led to exclusion of patients. Fresh 10 ml peripheral blood yielded PBMCs. The investigators amplified TCR beta CDR3 regions from RNA transcripts. The study used the HTBI primer set for a first-round RT-PCR of the TCR CDR3. A single record per CDR3 protein comes from TCRdb applying MiXCR to the multiplex PCR reads. The sample holds about 590,000 distinct CDR3 sequences, approximately 14% seen once. V lost 1 base to trimming and J lost 3 bases; unmatched junction nucleotides: 7. CDR1 and CDR2 (germline): SGHTA, FQGNSA. The CDR3 is made up of 17 amino acids.

This chain connects TRBV7-2 to TRBJ2-7; 12 positions match TRBD2. Sequencing was performed on blood. The receptor was isolated from a woman in her twenties or thirties with Graves' hyperthyroidism. The CDR3 loop is CASSLVTSGSVSYEQYF. Written as DNA, the CDR3 is TGTGCCAGCAGCTTAGTGACTAGCGGGAGTGTGAGCTACGAGCAGTACTTC.